The T cell receptor (beta chain) described here comes from a study of T cells after yellow fever vaccination. Study as a whole: Low-cell-number fractions were prepared with SMART-Seq v4 Ultra Low Input. Study-wide results and limits: FACS-sorted repertoires could harbor abundant contaminating bulk-population clonotypes.

Details on this clonotype: Its target is unknown.

This CDR3 is 13 amino acids long. Germline CDR1 reads DFQATT; CDR2 reads SNEGSKA (reference sequence). The V and J ends lost 3 bases and 9 bases respectively, with 15 bases between them. A single record per CDR3 protein comes from TCRdb applying MiXCR to the 5' RACE reads. The data contain 340,000 or so distinct CDR3 sequences, around 12% of them singletons. The V gene is TRBV20-1, the J gene TRBJ2-1; no firm D call. The input for sequencing was CD4+ T cells sorted from PBMCs, taken 15 days after the yellow fever booster vaccination. The sequence came from a man between 18 and 35 years old who received the YFV17D yellow fever vaccine. The CDR3 region is CSASVGVLGEQFF. CDR3 bases: TGCAGTGCTAGTGTTGGAGTGCTGGGTGAGCAGTTCTTC.